This is a list of T cell receptor beta chains from one sample in a study of metastatic and nonmetastatic thyroid tumors. TCRdb ran MiXCR on the PCR reads. The table includes 75,000 to 100,000 clones, 9.5% to 15% detected once. Specimen: blood. These receptors were obtained from a female donor with papillary thyroid cancer or a benign thyroid nodule (not recorded which). Some clones in this sample may be carry-over from other donors' samples. Both conserved end residues are part of each CDR3. D genes are given only for firm matches. For some rows the clone size is stated as once, few or many, or as a class when expanded; others skip it.

abundance	v_gene	d_gene	j_gene	CDR3aa	CDR3nt
many	TRBV6-1	NA	TRBJ1-3	CASSRGSGNTIYF	TGTGCCAGCAGCAGGGGATCTGGAAACACCATATATTTT
many	TRBV6-6	NA	TRBJ2-1	CASSYKNEQFF	TGTGCCAGCAGTTACAAGAATGAGCAGTTCTTC
NA	TRBV7-6	NA	TRBJ2-6	CASSTLTRGNSGANVLTF	TGTGCCAGCAGCACCTTGACCAGGGGCAACTCTGGGGCCAACGTCCTGACTTTC
NA	TRBV11-2	TRBD1	TRBJ2-2	CASSSRPGGSPTGELFF	TGTGCCAGCAGCAGTAGACCAGGGGGCAGTCCTACCGGGGAGCTGTTTTTT
many	TRBV5-1	NA	TRBJ1-1	CASSLDLFTAAFF	TGCGCCAGCAGCTTGGATCTGTTCACTGCAGCTTTCTTT
many	TRBV12-3/TRBV12-4	NA	TRBJ2-2	CASSFARGTGELFF	TGTGCCAGCAGTTTCGCCAGAGGAACCGGGGAGCTGTTTTTT
many	TRBV4-1	NA	TRBJ1-4	CASSQETGPKANEKLFF	TGCGCCAGCAGCCAGGAGACAGGCCCCAAGGCTAATGAAAAACTGTTTTTT
many	TRBV20-1	TRBD2	TRBJ2-7	CSAAGTSGYEQYF	TGCAGTGCTGCCGGGACTAGCGGCTACGAGCAGTACTTC
many	TRBV20-1	TRBD1	TRBJ2-2	CSARRGHGLDTGELFF	TGCAGTGCTAGAAGGGGGCATGGTCTGGACACCGGGGAGCTGTTTTTT
many	TRBV25-1	NA	TRBJ1-5	CASSEYGQPQHF	TGTGCCAGCAGTGAATATGGGCAGCCCCAGCATTTT
many	TRBV5-6	NA	TRBJ2-7	CASSHPSGDPYEQYF	TGTGCCAGCAGCCACCCGTCCGGAGACCCCTACGAGCAGTACTTC
many	TRBV20-1	NA	TRBJ2-4	CSAWGLAKNIQYF	TGCAGTGCTTGGGGACTAGCCAAAAACATTCAGTACTTC
many	TRBV5-1	TRBD2	TRBJ2-3	CASSLTFSGSPGTDTQYF	TGCGCCAGCAGCCTCACTTTTAGCGGGAGCCCCGGCACAGATACGCAGTATTTT
many	TRBV19	NA	TRBJ2-7	CASSTSVLSYEQYF	TGTGCCAGTAGTACTAGCGTTCTCTCCTACGAGCAGTACTTC
many	TRBV28	NA	TRBJ2-7	CASSPVGGGRAYEQYF	TGTGCCAGCAGTCCCGTGGGTGGGGGAAGGGCCTACGAGCAGTACTTC
NA	TRBV5-1	NA	TRBJ2-7	CSSSLASPLEQYF	TGCTCCAGCAGCTTGGCCTCTCCACTCGAGCAGTACTTC
many	TRBV28	NA	TRBJ2-2	CVTDSNTGELFF	TGTGTGACAGATTCGAACACCGGGGAGCTGTTTTTT
many	TRBV20-1	NA	TRBJ2-3	CSANYHLWTWGSDTQYF	TGCAGTGCCAATTACCACTTATGGACCTGGGGGAGCGATACGCAGTATTTT
many	TRBV9	NA	TRBJ1-1	CASSADQGNTEAFF	TGTGCCAGCAGCGCCGATCAGGGGAACACTGAAGCTTTCTTT
many	TRBV27	NA	TRBJ2-7	CASSYRTGLGNYEQYF	TGTGCCAGCAGCTACCGAACAGGGCTAGGTAACTACGAGCAGTACTTC
NA	TRBV30	TRBD1	TRBJ1-3	CAWSGDSLLGNTIYF	TGTGCCTGGAGTGGGGACAGCTTATTAGGAAACACCATATATTTT
many	TRBV5-5	NA	TRBJ1-2	CASSSERGRVGYGYTF	TGTGCCAGCAGTTCGGAACGGGGCAGGGTCGGCTATGGCTACACCTTC
many	TRBV2	NA	TRBJ2-7	CASMVSGTRYAEQYF	TGTGCCAGCATGGTCTCCGGGACAAGATATGCCGAGCAGTACTTC
many	TRBV10-3	TRBD1	TRBJ2-2	CAISEPRGQGGNTGELFF	TGTGCCATCAGTGAACCCCGGGGACAGGGTGGAAACACCGGGGAGCTGTTTTTT
many	TRBV6-1	NA	TRBJ2-6	CASSEGFSGANVLTF	TGTGCCAGCAGTGAGGGGTTCTCTGGGGCCAACGTCCTGACTTTC
many	TRBV28	NA	TRBJ1-1	CASRMQGGTEAFF	TGTGCCAGCAGAATGCAGGGAGGCACTGAAGCTTTCTTT
many	TRBV20-1	TRBD1	TRBJ1-2	CSAEGTGTYGYTF	TGCAGTGCTGAGGGGACAGGGACATATGGCTACACCTTC
NA	TRBV20-1	NA	TRBJ1-1	CSARESAGHQNTEAFF	TGCAGTGCTAGAGAGAGTGCAGGCCACCAGAACACTGAAGCTTTCTTT
many	TRBV6-1	NA	TRBJ1-3	CASSVGAIGNTIYF	TGTGCCAGCAGTGTGGGGGCGATTGGAAACACCATATATTTT
many	TRBV10-1	NA	TRBJ2-1	CASSRGTYNEQFF	TGCGCCAGCAGCCGGGGGACCTACAATGAGCAGTTCTTC
many	TRBV5-1	NA	TRBJ1-4	CASRGPATNEKLFF	TGCGCCAGCAGGGGGCCAGCAACTAATGAAAAACTGTTTTTT
many	TRBV11-1	TRBD1	TRBJ2-7	CASSLYGTPGQGNEQHF	TGTGCCAGCAGCTTATACGGGACCCCGGGACAGGGTAACGAGCAGCACTTC
NA	TRBV28	TRBD2	TRBJ2-7	CASTPLAGKYEQYF	TGTGCCAGCACACCTCTAGCGGGGAAATACGAGCAGTACTTC
many	TRBV9	TRBD1	TRBJ2-3	CASSPQGARWGTQYF	TGTGCCAGCAGCCCCCAGGGGGCTCGGTGGGGTACGCAGTATTTT
many	TRBV18	NA	TRBJ1-1	CASSPSSRGSNTEAFF	TGTGCCAGCTCACCATCGAGCAGGGGTTCGAACACTGAAGCTTTCTTT
many	TRBV6-4	TRBD1	TRBJ2-4	CATPETGLSFGVAKNIQYF	TGTGCCACCCCCGAGACAGGGCTCAGTTTTGGGGTAGCCAAAAACATTCAGTACTTC
many	TRBV19	NA	TRBJ2-1	CASSRTVSYEQFF	TGTGCCAGTAGTAGGACAGTCTCCTATGAGCAGTTCTTC
many	TRBV5-1	TRBD2	TRBJ2-1	CASSLALAGGVNEQFF	TGCGCCAGCAGCTTGGCCCTAGCGGGAGGCGTCAATGAGCAGTTCTTC
many	TRBV20-1	TRBD1	TRBJ2-1	CSARQGEHNEQFF	TGCAGTGCCAGACAGGGGGAACACAATGAGCAGTTCTTC
many	TRBV28	NA	TRBJ1-3	CASSGAGSGNTIYF	TGTGCCAGCAGTGGGGCCGGCTCTGGAAACACCATATATTTT